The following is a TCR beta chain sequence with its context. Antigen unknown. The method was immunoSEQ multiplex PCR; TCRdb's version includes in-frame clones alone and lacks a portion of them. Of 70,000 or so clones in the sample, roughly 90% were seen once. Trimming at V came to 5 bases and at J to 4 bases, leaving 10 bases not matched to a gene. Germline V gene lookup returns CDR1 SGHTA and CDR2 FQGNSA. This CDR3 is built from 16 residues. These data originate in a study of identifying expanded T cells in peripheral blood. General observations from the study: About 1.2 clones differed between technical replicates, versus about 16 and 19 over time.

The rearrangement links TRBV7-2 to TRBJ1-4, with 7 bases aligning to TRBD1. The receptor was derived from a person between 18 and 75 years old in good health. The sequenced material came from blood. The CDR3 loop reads CASSPRDSRFNEKLFF. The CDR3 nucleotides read TGTGCCAGCAGCCCACGGGACAGCCGATTTAATGAAAAACTGTTTTTT. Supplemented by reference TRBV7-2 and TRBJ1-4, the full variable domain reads GAGVSQSPSNKVTEKGKDVELRCDPISGHTALYWYRQSLGQGLEFLIYFQGNSAPDKSGLPSDRFSAERTGGSVSTLTIQRTQQEDSAVYLCASSPRDSRFNEKLFFGSGTQLSVL.